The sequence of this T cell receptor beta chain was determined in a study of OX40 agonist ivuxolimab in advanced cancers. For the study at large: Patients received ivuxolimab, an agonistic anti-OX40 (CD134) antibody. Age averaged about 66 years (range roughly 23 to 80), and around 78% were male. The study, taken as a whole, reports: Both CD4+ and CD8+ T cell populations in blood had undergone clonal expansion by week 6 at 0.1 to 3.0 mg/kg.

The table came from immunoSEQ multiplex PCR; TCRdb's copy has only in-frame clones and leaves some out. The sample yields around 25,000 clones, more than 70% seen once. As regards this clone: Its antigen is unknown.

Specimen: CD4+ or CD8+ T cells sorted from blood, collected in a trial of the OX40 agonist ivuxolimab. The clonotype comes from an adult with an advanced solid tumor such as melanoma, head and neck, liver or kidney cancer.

In DNA form, the CDR3 reads TGTGCCAGCAGTTTATCGGCTGATTACAAAGAGACCCAGTACTTC. Amino acids: CASSLSADYKETQYF. V gene TRBV27 combines with J gene TRBJ2-5, with unresolved D. CDR3 length: 15 amino acids. The V and J ends lost 0 bases and 3 bases respectively, with 11 bases between them. Per germline, CDR1 MNHEY and CDR2 SMNVEV (reference sequence).